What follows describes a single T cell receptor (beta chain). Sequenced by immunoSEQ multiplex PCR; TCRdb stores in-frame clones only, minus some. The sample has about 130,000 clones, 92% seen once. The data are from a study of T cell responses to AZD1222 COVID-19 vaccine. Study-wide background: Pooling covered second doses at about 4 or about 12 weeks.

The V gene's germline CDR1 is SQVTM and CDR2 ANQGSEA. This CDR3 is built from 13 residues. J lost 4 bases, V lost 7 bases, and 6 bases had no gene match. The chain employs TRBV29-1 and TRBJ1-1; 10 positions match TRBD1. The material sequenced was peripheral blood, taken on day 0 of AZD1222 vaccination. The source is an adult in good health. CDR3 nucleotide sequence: TGCAGCGGAAGACAGGGGGCGGGCACTGAAGCTTTCTTT. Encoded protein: CSGRQGAGTEAFF.